This T cell receptor beta chain was identified during a study of T cell responses to AZD1222 COVID-19 vaccine. A note on this clone: The antigen is undetermined.

Sequencing was performed with immunoSEQ multiplex PCR; in TCRdb, only in-frame clones are kept and a portion is missing. The sample includes around 140,000 clones, over 75% of them seen just once. Findings and limits, study-wide: Among AZD1222 vaccinees, only 5 to 7 were seropositive at baseline. No day 14 peak samples; only post-peak repertoires were characterized. Recipients of two AZD1222 doses showed rising Spike-specific TCR breadth and depth. Donors were largely white British and mainly female; clonal diversity was possibly underestimated.

V dropped 0 bases and J dropped 10 bases, with 14 bases sitting between them. CDR1 SGDLS and CDR2 YYNGEE come from the germline V gene. CDR3 size: 14 residues. The sequence was obtained from an adult who received the MenACWY meningococcal vaccine as a control. The rearrangement joins TRBV9 to TRBJ2-1; D is unresolved. Sequencing used peripheral blood, obtained 28 days after the second dose of the MenACWY control vaccine. CDR3: CASSVEAHVTEQFF. The CDR3 nucleotides read TGTGCCAGCAGCGTAGAGGCCCACGTGACCGAGCAGTTCTTC.